Below are 8 T cell receptor beta chains sequenced from a single sample in a study of T cells in localized non-small cell lung cancer. Produced via immunoSEQ multiplex PCR; TCRdb's table is partial and in-frame only. The sample holds roughly 27,000 clones, 90% seen once. The source was peripheral blood, collected before any cancer treatment. All receptors derive from a woman aged 40-70 years with stage I lung adenocarcinoma.

The V gene is TRBV11-2, the J gene TRBJ2-7; the match to TRBD2 covers 14 bases. After removal of 1 base from V and 7 bases from J, the junction contained 3 bases not matched to a gene. The CDR3 has 15 residues. From germline, CDR1 is SGHAT and CDR2 FQNNGV. In nucleotides, the CDR3 is TGTGCCAGCAGCTTAGGACTAGCGGGAGGGCTGGAGCAGTACTTC. The encoded protein is CASSLGLAGGLEQYF.

The chain carries TRBV9 and TRBJ1-4, with TRBD1 identical over 7 bases. This CDR3 comprises 16 residues. V gave up 3 bases and J gave up 8 bases; unmatched junction bases: 13. CDR1 is SGDLS and CDR2 is YYNGEE in the germline V gene. CDR3 nucleotides: TGTGCCAGCAGCGCTGGCCCAGGGGGTGTAAACGAAAAACTGTTTTTT. This codes for CASSAGPGGVNEKLFF.

The chain has TRBV7-6 and TRBJ2-5; maybe TRBD2 (7 bases). V shed 8 bases and J shed 2 bases, with 18 bases lying between them. CDR1 is SGHVS and CDR2 is FNYEAQ in the germline V gene. This CDR3 has 15 residues. The CDR3 nucleotides read TGTGCCAGCTTATCCGGGGGGCTGGGGCAAGAGACCCAGTACTTC. This translates into CASLSGGLGQETQYF.

The chain links TRBV2 to TRBJ2-7, with D perhaps matching TRBD1 (6 bases). This CDR3 has 12 amino acids. From germline, CDR1 is SNHLY and CDR2 FYNNEI. V was pared by 5 bases and J by 3 bases, with 8 bases between. The CDR3 region has the DNA TGTGCCAGCAGTTCAGGGGTCTACGAGCAGTACTTC. It yields the protein CASSSGVYEQYF. Using reference TRBV2 and TRBJ2-7 for the parts outside the CDR3, the full variable domain is EPEVTQTPSHQVTQMGQEVILRCVPISNHLYFYWYRQILGQKVEFLVSFYNNEISEKSEIFDDQFSVERPDGSNFTLKIRSTKLEDSAMYFCASSSGVYEQYFGPGTRLTVT.

The chain has TRBV5-8 and TRBJ1-2, with 7 bases fitting TRBD1. The CDR3 has 15 residues. V lost 1 base, J lost 4 bases, and 7 bases stayed unmatched. Looked up from germline, CDR1 is SGHTS and CDR2 is YDEGEE. The CDR3 reads CASSLLQGRGYGYTF. The CDR3 DNA follows: TGTGCCAGCAGCTTGCTACAGGGGCGCGGCTATGGCTACACCTTC. The full variable domain, in which reference TRBV5-8 and TRBJ1-2 provide the parts outside the CDR3, is EAGVTQSPTHLIKTRGQQATLRCSPISGHTSVYWYQQALGLGLQFLLWYDEGEERNRGNFPPRFSGRQFPNYSSELNVNALELEDSALYLCASSLLQGRGYGYTFGSGTRLTVV.

V is TRBV7-8 and J is TRBJ1-4; possibly TRBD1 for D (6 bases). V shed 4 bases and J shed 0 bases, with 15 bases lying between them. CDR1 SGHVS and CDR2 FQNEAQ come from the germline V gene. The CDR3 sequence is 17 residues long. DNA of the CDR3: TGTGCCAGCAGCTCTTCGGACAGTTATGCAACTAATGAAAAACTGTTTTTT. Its protein is CASSSSDSYATNEKLFF.

J is TRBJ2-5 and V is TRBV7-9; D might be TRBD2 (5 bases). CDR3 length: 14 amino acids. Germline CDR1 SEHNR, CDR2 FQNEAQ (reference sequence). Trimming cost V 0 bases and J 7 bases, with 12 bases left between them. The CDR3 spells CASSLAGGEGTQYF. As DNA, the CDR3 is TGTGCCAGCAGCTTAGCTGGAGGAGAAGGGACCCAGTACTTC. The whole variable domain, remainder taken from reference TRBV7-9 and TRBJ2-5, is DTGVSQNPRHKITKRGQNVTFRCDPISEHNRLYWYRQTLGQGPEFLTYFQNEAQLEKSRLLSDRFSAERPKGSFSTLEIQRTEQGDSAMYLCASSLAGGEGTQYFGPGTRLLVL.

J is TRBJ1-2 and V is TRBV6-5; 8 positions agree with TRBD1. The ends lost 6 bases at V and 8 bases at J; junction bases unmatched: 8. CDR1 is MNHEY and CDR2 is SVGAGI in the germline V gene. CDR3 length: 13 residues. CDR3 bases: TGTGCCAGCAGCCCGGGACAGGCTGGCGGCTACACCTTC. This gives the protein CASSPGQAGGYTF.